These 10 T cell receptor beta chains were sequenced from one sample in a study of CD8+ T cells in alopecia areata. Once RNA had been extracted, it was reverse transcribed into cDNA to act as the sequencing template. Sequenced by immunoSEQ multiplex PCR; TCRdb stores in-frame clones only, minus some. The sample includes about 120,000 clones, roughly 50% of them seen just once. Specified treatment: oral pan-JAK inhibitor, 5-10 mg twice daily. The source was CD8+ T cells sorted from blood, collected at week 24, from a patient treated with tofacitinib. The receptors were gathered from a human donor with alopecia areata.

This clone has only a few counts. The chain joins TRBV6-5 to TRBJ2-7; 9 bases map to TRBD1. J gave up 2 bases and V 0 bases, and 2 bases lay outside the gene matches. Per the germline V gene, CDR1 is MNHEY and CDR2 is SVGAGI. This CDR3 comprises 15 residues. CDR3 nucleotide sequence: TGTGCCAGCAGTTACTCGGGACAGGGAGCCTACGAGCAGTACTTC. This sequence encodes CASSYSGQGAYEQYF.

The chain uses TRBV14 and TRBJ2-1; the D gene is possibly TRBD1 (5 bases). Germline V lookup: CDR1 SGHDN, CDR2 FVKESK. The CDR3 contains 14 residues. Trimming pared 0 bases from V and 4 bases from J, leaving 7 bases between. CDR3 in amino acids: CASSQEGAYNEQFF. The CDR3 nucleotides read TGTGCCAGCAGCCAAGAAGGGGCTTACAATGAGCAGTTCTTC.

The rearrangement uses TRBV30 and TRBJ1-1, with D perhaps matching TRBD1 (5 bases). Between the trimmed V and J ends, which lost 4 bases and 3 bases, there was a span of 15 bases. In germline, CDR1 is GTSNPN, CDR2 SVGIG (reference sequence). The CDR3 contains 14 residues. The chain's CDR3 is CAWTQDARDTEAFF. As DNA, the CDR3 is TGTGCCTGGACCCAGGACGCCAGGGACACTGAAGCTTTCTTT.

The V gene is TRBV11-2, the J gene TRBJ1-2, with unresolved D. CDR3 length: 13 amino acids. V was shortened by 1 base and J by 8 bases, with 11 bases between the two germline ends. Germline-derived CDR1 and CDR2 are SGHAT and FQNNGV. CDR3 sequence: CASSLGQDLGYTF. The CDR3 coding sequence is TGTGCCAGCAGCTTAGGGCAGGACCTAGGCTACACCTTC. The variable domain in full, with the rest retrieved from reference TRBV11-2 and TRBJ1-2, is EAGVAQSPRYKIIEKRQSVAFWCNPISGHATLYWYQQILGQGPKLLIQFQNNGVVDDSQLPKDRFSAERLKGVDSTLKIQPAKLEDSAVYLCASSLGQDLGYTFGSGTRLTVV.

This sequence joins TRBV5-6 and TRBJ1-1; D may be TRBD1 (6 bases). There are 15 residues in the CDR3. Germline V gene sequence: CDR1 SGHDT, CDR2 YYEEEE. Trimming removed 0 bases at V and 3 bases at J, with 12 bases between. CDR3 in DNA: TGTGCCAGCAGCTTGGGCTCAGGGGAGCACACTGAAGCTTTCTTT. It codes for CASSLGSGEHTEAFF.

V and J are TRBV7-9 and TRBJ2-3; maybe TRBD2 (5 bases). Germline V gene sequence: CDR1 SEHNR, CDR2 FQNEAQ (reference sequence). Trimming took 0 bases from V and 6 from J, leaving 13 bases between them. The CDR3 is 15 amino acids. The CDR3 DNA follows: TGTGCCAGCAGCTTAGCGCGGCGGGTGGTGGATACGCAGTATTTT. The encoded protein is CASSLARRVVDTQYF.

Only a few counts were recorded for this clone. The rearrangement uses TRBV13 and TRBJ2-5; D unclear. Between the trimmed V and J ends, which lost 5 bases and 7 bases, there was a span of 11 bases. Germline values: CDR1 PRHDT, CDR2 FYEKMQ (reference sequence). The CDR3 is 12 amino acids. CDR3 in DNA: TGTGCCAGCAGCCCATTAATCGGGACCCAGTACTTC. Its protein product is CASSPLIGTQYF.

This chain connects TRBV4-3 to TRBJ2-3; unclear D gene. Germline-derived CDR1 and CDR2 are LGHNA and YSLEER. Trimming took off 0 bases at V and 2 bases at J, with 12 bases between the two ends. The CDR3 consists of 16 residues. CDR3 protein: CASSQDGGTHTDTQYF. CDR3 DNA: TGCGCCAGCAGCCAAGATGGCGGAACTCACACAGATACGCAGTATTTT.

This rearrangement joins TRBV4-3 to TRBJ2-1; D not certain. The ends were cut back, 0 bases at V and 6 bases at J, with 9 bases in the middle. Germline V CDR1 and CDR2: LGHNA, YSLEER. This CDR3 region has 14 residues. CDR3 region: CASSQDWPSNEQFF. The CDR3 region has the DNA TGCGCCAGCAGCCAAGATTGGCCCTCCAATGAGCAGTTCTTC.

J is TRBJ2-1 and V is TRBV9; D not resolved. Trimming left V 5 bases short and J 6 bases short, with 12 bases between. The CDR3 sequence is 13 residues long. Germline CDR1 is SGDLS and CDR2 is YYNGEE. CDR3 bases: TGTGCCAGCAGTGGGCTGATGCCCAATGAGCAGTTCTTC. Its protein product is CASSGLMPNEQFF.